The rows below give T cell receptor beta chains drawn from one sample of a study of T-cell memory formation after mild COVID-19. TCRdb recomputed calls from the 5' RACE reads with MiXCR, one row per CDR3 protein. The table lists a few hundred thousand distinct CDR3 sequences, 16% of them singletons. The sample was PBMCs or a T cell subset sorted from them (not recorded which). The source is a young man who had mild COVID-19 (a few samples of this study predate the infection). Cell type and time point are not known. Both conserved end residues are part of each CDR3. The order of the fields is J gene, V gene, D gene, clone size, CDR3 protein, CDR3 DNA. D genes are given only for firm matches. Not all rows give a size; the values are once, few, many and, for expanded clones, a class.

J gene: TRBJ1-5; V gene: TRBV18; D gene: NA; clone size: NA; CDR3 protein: CASSPSPAYQPQHF; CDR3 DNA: TGTGCCAGTTCACCATCCCCCGCCTATCAGCCCCAGCATTTT
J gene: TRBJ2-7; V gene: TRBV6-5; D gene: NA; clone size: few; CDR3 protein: CASSLNGGSYEQYF; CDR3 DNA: TGTGCCAGCAGCCTGAACGGCGGATCCTACGAGCAGTACTTC
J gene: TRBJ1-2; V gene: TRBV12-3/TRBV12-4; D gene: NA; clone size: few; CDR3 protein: CASSFGTNYGYTF; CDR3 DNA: TGTGCCAGCAGTTTCGGCACGAACTATGGCTACACCTTC
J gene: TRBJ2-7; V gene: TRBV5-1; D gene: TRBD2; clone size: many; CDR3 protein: CASSLQSGEDEQYF; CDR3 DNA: TGCGCCAGCAGCTTGCAAAGCGGGGAGGACGAGCAGTACTTC
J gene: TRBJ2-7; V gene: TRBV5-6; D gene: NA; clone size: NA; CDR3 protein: CASSFGNLYEQYF; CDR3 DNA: TGTGCCAGCAGCTTCGGGAACCTCTACGAGCAGTACTTC
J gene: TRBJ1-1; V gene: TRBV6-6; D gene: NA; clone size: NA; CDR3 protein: CASSRRPLNTEAFF; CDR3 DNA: TGTGCCAGCAGTAGGAGACCTCTGAACACTGAAGCTTTCTTT
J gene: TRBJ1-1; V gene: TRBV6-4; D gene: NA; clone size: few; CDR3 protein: CASSVRPNTEAFF; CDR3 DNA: TGTGCCAGCAGTGTCAGACCGAACACTGAAGCTTTCTTT
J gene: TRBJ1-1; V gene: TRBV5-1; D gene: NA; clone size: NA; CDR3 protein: CASSARGQLFAQEQEAFF; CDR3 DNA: TGCGCCAGCAGTGCTCGGGGGCAGCTGTTCGCGCAAGAACAAGAAGCTTTCTTT
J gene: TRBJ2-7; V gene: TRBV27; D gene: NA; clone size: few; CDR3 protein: CASSPLRGAYEQYF; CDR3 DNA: TGTGCCAGCAGTCCCCTCCGTGGGGCCTACGAGCAGTACTTC
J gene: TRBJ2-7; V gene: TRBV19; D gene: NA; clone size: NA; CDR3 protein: CASSKGGAFYEQYF; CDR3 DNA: TGTGCCAGTAGTAAGGGGGGGGCGTTCTACGAGCAGTACTTC
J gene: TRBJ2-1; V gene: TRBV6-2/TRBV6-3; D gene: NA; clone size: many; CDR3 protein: CASSYWTDEQFF; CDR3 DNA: TGTGCCAGCAGTTACTGGACAGACGAGCAGTTCTTC
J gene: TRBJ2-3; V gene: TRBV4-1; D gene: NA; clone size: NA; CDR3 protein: CASSEVGTGTSTDTQYF; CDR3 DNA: TGCGCCAGCAGCGAAGTTGGTACCGGGACTAGCACAGATACGCAGTATTTT
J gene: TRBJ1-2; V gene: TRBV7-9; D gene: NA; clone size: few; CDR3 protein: CASSPDVTYGYTF; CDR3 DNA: TGTGCCAGCAGCCCGGACGTGACCTATGGCTACACCTTC
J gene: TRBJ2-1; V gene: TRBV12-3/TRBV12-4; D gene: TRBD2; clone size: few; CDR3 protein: CASSLLRSGGTYNEQFF; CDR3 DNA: TGTGCCAGCAGTTTGCTGCGGAGCGGGGGAACCTACAATGAGCAGTTCTTC
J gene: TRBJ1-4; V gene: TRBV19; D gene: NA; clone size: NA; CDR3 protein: CASKRAGFNEKLFF; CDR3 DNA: TGTGCCAGTAAAAGGGCGGGGTTCAATGAAAAACTGTTTTTT
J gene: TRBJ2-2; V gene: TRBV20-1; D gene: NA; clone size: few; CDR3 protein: CSAREAGYTGELFF; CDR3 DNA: TGCAGTGCTAGAGAAGCAGGGTACACCGGGGAGCTGTTTTTT
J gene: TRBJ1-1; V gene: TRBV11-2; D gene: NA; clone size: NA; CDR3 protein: CASTPGGVYTEAFF; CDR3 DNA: TGTGCCAGCACCCCAGGAGGGGTCTACACTGAAGCTTTCTTT
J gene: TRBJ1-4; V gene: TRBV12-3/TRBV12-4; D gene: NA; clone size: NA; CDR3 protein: CASSLGGVDEKLFF; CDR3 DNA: TGTGCCAGCAGTTTGGGAGGGGTAGATGAAAAACTGTTTTTT
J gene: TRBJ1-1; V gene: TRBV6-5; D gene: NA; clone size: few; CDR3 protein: CASSARRSEAFF; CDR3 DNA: TGTGCCAGCAGTGCTCGTAGGTCTGAAGCTTTCTTT
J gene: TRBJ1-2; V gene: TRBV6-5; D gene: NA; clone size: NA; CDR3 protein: CASSYSRRTNYGYTF; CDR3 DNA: TGTGCCAGCAGTTACTCGAGGAGAACTAACTATGGCTACACCTTC
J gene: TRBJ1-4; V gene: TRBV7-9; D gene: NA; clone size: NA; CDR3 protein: CASSTDGYNEKLFF; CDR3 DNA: TGTGCCAGCAGCACCGACGGATATAATGAAAAACTGTTTTTT
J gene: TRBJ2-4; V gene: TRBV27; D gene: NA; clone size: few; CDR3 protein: CASSLGGGDIQYF; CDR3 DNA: TGTGCCAGCAGTTTAGGAGGGGGGGACATTCAGTACTTC
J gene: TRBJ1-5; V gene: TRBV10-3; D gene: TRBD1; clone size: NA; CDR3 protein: CAISERDRGTSNQPQHF; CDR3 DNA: TGTGCCATCAGTGAGCGGGACAGGGGCACCTCTAATCAGCCCCAGCATTTT
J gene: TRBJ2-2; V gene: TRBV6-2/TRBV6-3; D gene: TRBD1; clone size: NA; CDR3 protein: CASSYPGQGIGELFF; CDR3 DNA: TGTGCCAGCAGTTACCCAGGACAGGGGATCGGGGAGCTGTTTTTT
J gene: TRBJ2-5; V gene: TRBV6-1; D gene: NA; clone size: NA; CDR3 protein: CASRGHGVETQYF; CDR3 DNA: TGTGCCAGCAGGGGACACGGTGTCGAGACCCAGTACTTC
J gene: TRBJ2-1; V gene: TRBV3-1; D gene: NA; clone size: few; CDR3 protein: CASSQATAWGVFF; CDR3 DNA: TGTGCCAGCAGCCAAGCCACAGCGTGGGGGGTTTTCTTC
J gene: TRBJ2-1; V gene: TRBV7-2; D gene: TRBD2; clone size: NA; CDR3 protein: CASSQTSGVYNEQFF; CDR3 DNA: TGTGCCAGCAGCCAGACTAGCGGGGTATACAATGAGCAGTTCTTC
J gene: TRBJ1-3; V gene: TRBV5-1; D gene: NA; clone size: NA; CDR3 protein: CASSPRDRNTIYF; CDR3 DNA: TGCGCCAGCAGCCCCCGGGACAGAAACACCATATATTTT
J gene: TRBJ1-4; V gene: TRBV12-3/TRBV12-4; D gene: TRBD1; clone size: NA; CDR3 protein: CASRGGTGHNEKLFF; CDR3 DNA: TGTGCCAGCAGGGGGGGGACAGGCCACAATGAAAAACTGTTTTTT
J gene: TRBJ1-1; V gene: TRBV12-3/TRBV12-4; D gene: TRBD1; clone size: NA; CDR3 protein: CASSFRQGVTEAFF; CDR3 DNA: TGTGCCAGCAGTTTCCGACAGGGTGTCACTGAAGCTTTCTTT
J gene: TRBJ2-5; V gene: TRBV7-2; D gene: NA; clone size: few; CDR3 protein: CASSPSTLEDQYF; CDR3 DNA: TGTGCCAGCAGTCCTTCTACGCTGGAGGACCAGTACTTC
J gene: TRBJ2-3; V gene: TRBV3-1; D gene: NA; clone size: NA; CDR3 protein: CASSHGALRVQYF; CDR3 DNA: TGTGCCAGCAGCCACGGAGCCCTCCGGGTGCAGTATTTT
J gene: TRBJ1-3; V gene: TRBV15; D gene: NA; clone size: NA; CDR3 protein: CATSRGGGENTIYF; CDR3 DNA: TGTGCCACCAGCAGAGGAGGGGGGGAAAACACCATATATTTT
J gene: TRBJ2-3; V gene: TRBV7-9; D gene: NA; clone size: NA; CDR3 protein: CASSLFPWDTQYF; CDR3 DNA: TGTGCCAGCAGCTTATTCCCTTGGGATACGCAGTATTTT
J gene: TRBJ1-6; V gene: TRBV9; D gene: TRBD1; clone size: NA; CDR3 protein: CASSVGDRGNSPLHF; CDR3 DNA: TGTGCCAGCAGCGTAGGGGACAGGGGGAACTCACCCCTCCACTTT
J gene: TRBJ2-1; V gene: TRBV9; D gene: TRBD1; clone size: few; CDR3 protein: CASSVVTGSNEQFF; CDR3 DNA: TGTGCCAGCAGCGTAGTGACAGGGAGTAATGAGCAGTTCTTC
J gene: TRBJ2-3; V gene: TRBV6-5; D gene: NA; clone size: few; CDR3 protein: CASSYVGRSADTQYF; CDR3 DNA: TGTGCCAGCAGTTACGTAGGGCGGTCTGCAGATACGCAGTATTTT
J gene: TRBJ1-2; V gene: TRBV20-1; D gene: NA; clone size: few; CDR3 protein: CSASHPGFDYGYTF; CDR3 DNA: TGCAGTGCTAGTCACCCGGGGTTCGACTATGGCTACACCTTC
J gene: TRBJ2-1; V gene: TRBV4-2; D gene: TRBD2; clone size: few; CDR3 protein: CASSTREGTYNEQFF; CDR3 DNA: TGTGCCAGCAGCACTCGGGAGGGGACCTACAATGAGCAGTTCTTC
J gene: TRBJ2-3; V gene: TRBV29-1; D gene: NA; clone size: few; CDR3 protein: CSVALTATSTDTQYF; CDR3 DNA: TGCAGCGTTGCCCTGACAGCTACTAGCACAGATACGCAGTATTTT
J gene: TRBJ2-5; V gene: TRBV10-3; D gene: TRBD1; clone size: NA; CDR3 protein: CAISQGTGWETQYF; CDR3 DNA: TGTGCCATCAGCCAAGGGACAGGGTGGGAGACCCAGTACTTC
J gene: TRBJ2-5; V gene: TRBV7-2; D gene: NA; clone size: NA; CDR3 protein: CASSLARFGGGRETQYF; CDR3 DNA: TGTGCCAGCAGCTTAGCGAGGTTTGGAGGAGGGCGGGAGACCCAGTACTTC
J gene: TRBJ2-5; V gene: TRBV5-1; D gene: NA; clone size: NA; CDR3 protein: CASSLEDAAAQYF; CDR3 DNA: TGCGCCAGCAGCTTGGAGGACGCGGCGGCCCAGTACTTC
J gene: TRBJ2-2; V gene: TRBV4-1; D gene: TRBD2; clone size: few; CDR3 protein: CASSQGGGPHTGELFF; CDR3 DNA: TGCGCCAGCAGCCAAGGCGGGGGGCCCCATACCGGGGAGCTGTTTTTT
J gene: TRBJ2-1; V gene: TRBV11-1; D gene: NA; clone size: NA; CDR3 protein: CASSLAGKQFF; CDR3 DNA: TGTGCCAGCAGCTTAGCCGGGAAGCAGTTCTTC
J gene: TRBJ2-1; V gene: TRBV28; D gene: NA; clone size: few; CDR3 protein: CASSTQTPTGVEQFF; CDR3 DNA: TGTGCCAGCAGTACTCAGACTCCCACCGGGGTTGAGCAGTTCTTC
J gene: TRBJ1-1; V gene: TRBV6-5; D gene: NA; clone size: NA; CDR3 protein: CASSYSWPNTEAFF; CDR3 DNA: TGTGCCAGCAGTTACTCTTGGCCGAACACTGAAGCTTTCTTT
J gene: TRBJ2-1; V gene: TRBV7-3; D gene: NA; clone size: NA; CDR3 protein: CASSIGAGETYNEQFF; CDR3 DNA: TGTGCAAGCAGCATAGGGGCAGGGGAAACCTACAATGAGCAGTTCTTC
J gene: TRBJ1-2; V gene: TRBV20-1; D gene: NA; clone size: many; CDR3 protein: CSAAEITARYTF; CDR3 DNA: TGCAGTGCTGCCGAGATTACGGCACGCTACACCTTC
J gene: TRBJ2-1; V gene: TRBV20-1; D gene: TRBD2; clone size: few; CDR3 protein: CSAPETSGSNEQFF; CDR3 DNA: TGCAGTGCTCCTGAGACTAGCGGGTCGAATGAGCAGTTCTTC
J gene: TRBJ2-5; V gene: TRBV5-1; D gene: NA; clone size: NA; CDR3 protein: CASSSIGGGETQYF; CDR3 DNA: TGCGCCAGCAGCTCCATAGGGGGTGGAGAGACCCAGTACTTC
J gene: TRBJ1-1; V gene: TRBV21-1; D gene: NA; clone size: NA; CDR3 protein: CASSKAPVAGTEAFF; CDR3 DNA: TGTGCCAGCAGCAAAGCCCCTGTGGCAGGGACTGAAGCTTTCTTT
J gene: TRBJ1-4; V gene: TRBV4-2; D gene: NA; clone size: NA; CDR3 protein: CASSQDIPRVREKLFF; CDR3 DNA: TGTGCCAGCAGCCAAGATATACCCAGGGTGAGGGAAAAACTGTTTTTT